The clone carrying this T cell receptor (beta chain) was seen just once. The data were obtained in a study of blood T cell repertoires in COVID-19. Study overall: Acute and convalescent COVID-19 samples came from the United States, Italy and Spain. Nucleic acid was either cDNA or gDNA, and it came from T cells, B-cell-depleted T cells, or PBMCs.

Germline V gene data show CDR1 as MNHEY and CDR2 as SVGAGI. V trimming: 6 bases; J trimming: 6 bases; junction bases outside the gene matches: 4. The CDR3 spans 13 residues. As processed by the authors: Estimates of nucleated cell counts were drawn from the amplification of reference gene primers. Only in-frame clones appear in the TCRdb table, and some are missing; sequencing was by immunoSEQ multiplex PCR. V, J and clone size are taken as reported in that table, and D and trimming were inferred from the DNA itself. The profile covers about 170,000 clones, with roughly 91% appearing a single time and around 1.9% taken by the ten largest.

The sequenced sample was peripheral blood. The chain uses TRBV6-5 and TRBJ2-5, with 10 bases matching TRBD1. This receptor was obtained from a man in his fifties who had recovered from COVID-19. For the CDR3, the DNA is TGTGCCAGCAGGACAGGGGGCTTGAAGACCCAGTACTTC. It codes for CASRTGGLKTQYF.